This record concerns one TCR beta chain sequence. Antigen specificity is unknown. This record belongs to a study of OX40 agonist ivuxolimab in advanced cancers. Study context: Dosing consisted of intravenous ivuxolimab at 0.01 to 10 mg/kg every 2 weeks. Patients enrolled in dose escalation were diagnosed with hepatocellular carcinoma, melanoma, renal cell or head and neck cancer. General study results and limits: Expanded clones were, on average, more numerous among CD8+ T cells than CD4+.

J lost 5 bases, V lost 6 bases, and 10 bases had no gene match. CDR1 and CDR2 from the germline V gene are SNHLY and FYNNEI. The CDR3 totals 15 residues. Sequenced by immunoSEQ multiplex PCR; TCRdb stores in-frame clones only, minus some. Here the sample spans approximately 68,000 clones, about nine tenths being singletons. This TCR was sampled from an adult with an advanced solid tumor such as melanoma, head and neck, liver or kidney cancer. This sample comprised CD4+ or CD8+ T cells sorted from blood, obtained in a trial of the OX40 agonist ivuxolimab. This chain joins TRBV2 and TRBJ2-5; 9 nucleotides match TRBD1. The CDR3, as DNA: TGTGCCAGCAGCGCGGACAGGGGAAGGAGGGAGACCCAGTACTTC. Protein sequence: CASSADRGRRETQYF.